The 15 T cell receptor beta chains below were found in one sample sequenced in a study of regulatory T cells in long-lasting Graves disease (dated by TCRdb to the early 2020s). In light of the paper, this sample's time point label describes: newly diagnosed GD, antithyroid drugs for less than 3 months. For both TCR sequencing and RNA sequencing, RNA was extracted from PBMCs using TRIzol. Library method: multiplex PCR. Sequencing relied on an Illumina HiSeq 4000. iRepertoire HTBI primers and Arm-PCR amplification of CDR3 regions were used to construct TCR beta libraries. Using fastp at Q25 and MiXCR, TCRdb reprocessed the public reads and kept productive beta chains. Under each unique CDR3 protein, matching rows form one entry showing the most common genes and DNA. This sample is represented by 350,000 to 550,000 distinct CDR3 sequences; 15% of them were singletons. 16% of the sample rests with the top ten.

The same data also went into a second study, on T cells in Graves' hyperthyroidism and ophthalmopathy.

This specimen consisted of peripheral blood mononuclear cells (PBMCs), obtained at new diagnosis, from a patient treated with antithyroid drugs. These receptors were collected from a woman in her thirties with Graves disease. Donor details come from another sample of the same person, matched by shared clones.

V gene TRBV5-1 combines with J gene TRBJ1-6, with a weak D call TRBD1 (5 bases). The CDR3 totals 15 residues. CDR1 and CDR2 (germline): SGHRS, YFSETQ. The V and J ends lost 2 bases and 5 bases respectively, with 11 bases between them. CDR3 in DNA: TGCGCCAGCAGCTTACGCGGGGGTAATAATTCACCCCTCCACTTT. This translates into CASSLRGGNNSPLHF.

This clonotype was counted ten times or more. The V gene is TRBV6-1, the J gene TRBJ1-1, with TRBD1 identical over 10 bases. V was clipped by 8 bases and J by 6 bases; unmatched bases: 3. The germline V gene has CDR1 MNHNS and CDR2 SASEGT. The length of the CDR3 is 12 residues. The CDR3 nucleotides are TGTGCCAGCGGGACAGGGGTGCCTGAAGCTTTCTTT. Residues: CASGTGVPEAFF.

The V gene is TRBV4-1, the J gene TRBJ2-2, with TRBD2 matching 7 bases. This CDR3 is built from 15 residues. Germline V gene sequence: CDR1 MGHRA, CDR2 YSYEKL. V lost 0 bases to trimming and J lost 7 bases; unmatched junction nucleotides: 5. CDR3 DNA sequence: TGCGCCAGCAGCCAAGAGGGACTATCGATCGGGGAGCTGTTTTTT. Translation gives CASSQEGLSIGELFF.

The V and J genes are TRBV19 and TRBJ1-2, with TRBD1 as a possible D gene (5 bases). Germline assignment: CDR1 LNHDA and CDR2 SQIVND (reference sequence). V lost 4 bases and J 5 bases, leaving 14 bases between the germline ends. The CDR3 runs 14 residues. The CDR3 DNA reads as TGTGCCAGTAGTACTGCCCTGGGGCAGTATGGCTACACCTTC. This translates into CASSTALGQYGYTF.

This clonotype was recorded many times. The V gene is TRBV7-9, the J gene TRBJ1-5; the D is unclear. Trimming pared 5 bases from V and 3 bases from J, leaving 14 bases between. The germline CDR1 and CDR2 sequences are SEHNR and FQNEAQ (reference sequence). This CDR3 has 15 residues. The CDR3 DNA is TGTGCCAGCAGCCATGACGGGCAACTCAATCAGCCCCAGCATTTT. Translating gives CASSHDGQLNQPQHF.

To note about this clonotype: Relative to the germline gene, one junction end is altered; a read error may explain this. This chain joins TRBV7-3 and TRBJ2-1; 11 positions match TRBD2. Germline CDR1 SGHTA, CDR2 FQGTGA. The CDR3 loop spans 15 amino acids. CDR3 DNA sequence: TGTGCCAGCAGCCGACTAGCGGGATGGAACGATGAGCAGTCCTTC. Translation gives CASSRLAGWNDEQSF.

In the case of this clonotype: A much larger clone sits a single nucleotide away, making a read error possible. V is TRBV7-2 and J is TRBJ2-7; 12 nucleotides match TRBD2. After removal of 3 bases from V and 7 bases from J, the junction contained 1 base not matched to a gene. CDR1 SGHTA and CDR2 FQGNSA come from the germline V gene. The CDR3 is made up of 13 amino acids. The CDR3: CASSFGLAGEQYF. The CDR3, as DNA: TGTGCCAGCAGCTTTGGACTAGCGGGAGAGCAGTACTTC.

Comment on this clonotype: A far larger clone lies a single base away; this is likely a read error. V usage is TRBV11-2 and J usage is TRBJ2-7, with TRBD2 matching over 12 bases. This CDR3 has 15 amino acids. The J segment lost 7 bases and the V segment lost 5 bases, leaving 9 bases of the junction unmatched. Germline values: CDR1 SGHAT, CDR2 FQNNGV. The CDR3 nucleotides read TGTGCCAGCAGCCCCGGACTAGCGGGATCCAATGAGCAGTACTTC. Translating gives CASSPGLAGSNEQYF.

This clonotype was counted ten times or more. The chain recombines TRBV28 with TRBJ2-5, with a weak D call TRBD1 (6 bases). There are 15 residues in the CDR3. The germline CDR1 and CDR2 sequences are MDHEN and SYDVKM. V dropped 4 bases and J dropped 1 base, with 13 bases sitting between them. The DNA for the CDR3 is TGTGCCAGCAGTTCACTACAGGACAGCCAAGAGACCCAGTACTTC. Its translation: CASSSLQDSQETQYF.

This clonotype came up many times. The chain combines TRBV3-1 with TRBJ1-1, with D perhaps TRBD1 (6 bases). The CDR3 runs 15 residues. Trimming removed 1 base at V and 5 bases at J, with 14 bases between. Germline V gene sequence: CDR1 LGHDT, CDR2 YNNKEL (reference sequence). The chain's CDR3 is CASSQGPDRRTEAFF. The CDR3 nucleotides are TGTGCCAGCAGCCAAGGCCCGGACAGAAGGACTGAAGCTTTCTTT.

This clonotype was picked up many times. This chain joins TRBV28 and TRBJ2-1; 8 bases match TRBD1. V was pared by 3 bases and J by 3 bases, with 1 base of the junction left unmatched. CDR1 MDHEN and CDR2 SYDVKM come from the germline V gene. The CDR3 is made up of 14 amino acids. The DNA of the CDR3 is TGTGCCAGCAGTTTGGACAGGGACTACAATGAGCAGTTCTTC. It translates to CASSLDRDYNEQFF.

This clonotype was found a few times. CDR3 in DNA: TGCGCCAGCAGCTTGGAAGGGGGTGGAAACACCATATATTTT. It specifies CASSLEGGGNTIYF. This chain links TRBV5-1 with TRBJ1-3; TRBD1 might be the D (6 bases). CDR1 and CDR2 (germline): SGHRS, YFSETQ. This CDR3 region has 14 residues. V was cut by 0 bases and J by 3 bases, with 7 bases left in between.

The J gene is TRBJ2-3, the V gene TRBV27; the D is unclear. This CDR3 contains 14 residues. Germline lookup yields CDR1 MNHEY and CDR2 SMNVEV (reference sequence). Trimming cost V 2 bases and J 4 bases, with 10 bases left between them. This CDR3 reads CASSLVSLADTQYF. CDR3 coding DNA: TGTGCCAGCAGTTTAGTCAGTTTGGCAGATACGCAGTATTTT.

The chain links TRBV5-1 to TRBJ2-2; D ambiguous. This CDR3 region has 11 residues. The V gene lost 0 bases and the J gene lost 7 bases, with 1 base spanning the gap. The germline gives CDR1 SGHRS, CDR2 YFSETQ. CDR3 protein: CASSLDGELFF. The CDR3 DNA reads as TGCGCCAGCAGCTTGGACGGGGAGCTGTTTTTT.

This clonotype has more than one count but fewer than ten. The chain couples TRBV24-1 to TRBJ2-5; the D gene is possibly TRBD1 (6 bases). V was clipped by 6 bases and J by 5 bases, with 18 bases between them. The CDR3 is 15 amino acids. Germline CDR1 is KGHDR and CDR2 is SFDVKD. The CDR3 loop is CATSTLQGAQETQYF. CDR3 DNA: TGTGCCACCAGTACTTTACAGGGCGCCCAGGAGACCCAGTACTTC.